The clone carrying this T cell receptor (beta chain) was observed at least ten times. The target antigen is unknown. This entry belongs to a study of T cells in Graves' hyperthyroidism and ophthalmopathy. General study findings and limits: Blood samples included most of the expanded thyroid clonotypes exceeding 0.001. Prediction of ophthalmopathy progression came a median approximately 7 months pre-onset.

Amplification of TCR beta CDR3 regions used RNA as the template. Researchers ran a first-round RT-PCR on the TCR CDR3 using the HTBI primer set. Each CDR3 protein gets one entry after TCRdb re-called the multiplex PCR reads with MiXCR. The sample carries about 610,000 distinct CDR3 sequences, 14% to 15% recorded once. Patients were excluded because of uncontrolled infection, other autoimmune disease, pregnancy or lactation. An approximately 9.4 ml volume of fresh peripheral blood provided the PBMCs. V dropped 3 bases and J dropped 0 bases, with 5 bases sitting between them. The CDR3 covers 13 residues. Looked up from germline, CDR1 is MNHEY and CDR2 is SMNVEV (reference sequence).

The chain couples TRBV27 to TRBJ1-2; D is uncertain. The sequencing sample was made of blood. The clonotype comes from a woman aged 40 to 50 with Graves' ophthalmopathy. The CDR3 DNA is TGTGCCAGCAGTTTTGATCCTAACTATGGCTACACCTTC. Translating it yields CASSFDPNYGYTF.